This T cell receptor beta chain appears in the sequencing data of a study of blood T cell repertoires in COVID-19. The table came from immunoSEQ multiplex PCR; TCRdb's copy has only in-frame clones and leaves some out. The sample includes about 380,000 clones, 70% to 90% seen only once; the top ten take around 1.2%. The CDR3 runs 16 residues. Germline CDR1 is SGHVS and CDR2 is FNYEAQ. The ends lost 1 base at V and 4 bases at J; junction bases unmatched: 6. This chain connects TRBV7-6 to TRBJ2-5; 10 bases are a match to TRBD2. The material sequenced was PBMCs or T cells enriched from blood (not recorded which). The source of this sequence is a woman younger than 35 who had recovered from COVID-19. In DNA, the CDR3 is TGTGCCAGCAGCTTAGTCGGACTAGCGGATAGAGAGACCCAGTACTTC. Translated: CASSLVGLADRETQYF.